This T cell receptor (beta chain) appears in the sequencing data of a study of blood T cell repertoires in COVID-19. Germline V gene sequence: CDR1 MNHEY, CDR2 SMNVEV (reference sequence). This CDR3 comprises 18 residues. With 5 bases clipped from V and 3 bases from J, the junction kept 16 bases outside the gene matches. The count of this clone is one. The protocol was immunoSEQ multiplex PCR, while the TCRdb copy is restricted to in-frame clones and leaves out a portion. This sample has roughly 20,000 clones, with 85% to 95% found just once. The TCR sequence derives from a woman between 50 and 59 years old with active COVID-19. The sample was peripheral blood. The genes are TRBV27 and TRBJ2-1, with 7 bases lining up with TRBD1. The CDR3 DNA sequence: TGTGCCAGCAGTACCGCCGTGCCAAGACAGGGTGACTACAATGAGCAGTTCTTC. Amino acid sequence: CASSTAVPRQGDYNEQFF.